This record concerns one TCR beta chain sequence. The antigen remains unidentified. Sequencing was performed with immunoSEQ multiplex PCR; in TCRdb, only in-frame clones are kept and a portion is missing. The sample includes fewer than 45,000 clones, 66% of them seen just once. These data are taken from a study of PD-1 blockade in classical Hodgkin lymphoma. Notes on the study in general: CD4+ but not CD8+ TCR diversity rose significantly by C4D1. Patients who responded completely had about the same baseline diversity as newly diagnosed patients.

The germline V and J ends were trimmed by 4 bases and 2 bases, with 19 bases remaining between them. Germline values: CDR1 SGHNT, CDR2 YYREEE (reference sequence). This CDR3 is built from 16 residues. Time point meaning: cycle 4 day 1 (C4D1), after more than five weeks of nivolumab. Each patient relapsed following autologous stem cell transplantation, and prior brentuximab vedotin exposure differed. The TCR originated in a human donor with classical Hodgkin lymphoma. The V call is TRBV5-4, the J call TRBJ2-7, with D perhaps matching TRBD1 (6 bases). The sequences come from peripheral blood mononuclear cells (PBMCs), collected before the fourth cycle of nivolumab. CDR3 in amino acids: CASSLKSPGQTYEQYF. Here the CDR3 DNA reads TGTGCCAGCAGCCTGAAATCCCCCGGACAGACCTACGAGCAGTACTTC.